Detailed here is one TCR beta chain. Its specificity is unknown. These data originate in a study of glioma-infiltrating T cells. At the level of the study: Samples included WHO grade II oligodendrogliomas or astrocytomas and initial-diagnosis grade IV glioblastomas.

CDR1 MGHRA and CDR2 YSYEKL come from the germline V gene. V was clipped by 3 bases and J by 1 base, with 13 bases between them. This CDR3 has 16 residues. TCR alpha and beta CDR3 regions were amplified from RNA using iRepertoire nested multiplex PCR. Tissue mRNA or PBMC total RNA, 100-400 ng, went into one-step reverse transcription and amplification. Each CDR3 protein is one row after TCRdb ran MiXCR on the multiplex PCR reads. This sample has 400,000 or so distinct CDR3 sequences, with 41% found just once. Findings and limits, study-wide: Above-expected tissue-blood divergence occurred in all gliomas, most in low-grade ones. A blood CDR3 motif signature was depleted in highly divergent patients.

This chain uses TRBV4-1 with TRBJ1-5; a weak D match, TRBD1 (5 bases). Material for sequencing was glioma tissue, nonneoplastic brain tissue, or PBMCs (not recorded which). The clonotype comes from a human donor with low-grade glioma or glioblastoma, undergoing nonglioma brain surgery, or in good health (not recorded which). CDR3 sequence (DNA): TGCGCCAGCAGCCACCCCGTGCGGGGGAGCAATCAGCCCCAGCATTTT. This gives the protein CASSHPVRGSNQPQHF.